One and the same sample provided the 32 T cell receptor beta chains below, sequenced in a study of cytomegalovirus exposure and HLA in healthy donors. PCR employed 60 Vbeta and 13 Jbeta primers. Profiled with immunoSEQ multiplex PCR; TCRdb holds only in-frame clones, not every one. This sample has around 280,000 clones; roughly 90% occur once, and the top ten carry 2% to 3%. The sample taken for sequencing was PBMCs. Every receptor here comes from a young woman in good health and CMV-seronegative.

The sample holds one count of this clone. The V gene is TRBV27, the J gene TRBJ2-5; 9 bases are a match to TRBD1. CDR1 MNHEY and CDR2 SMNVEV come from the germline V gene (reference sequence). The CDR3 is 15 residues long. J gave up 6 bases and V 5 bases, and 10 bases lay outside the gene matches. The DNA for the CDR3 is TGTGCCAGCAGTGGGGGGACAGGGAATAGGAAGACCCAGTACTTC. It codes for CASSGGTGNRKTQYF.

Turning to this clone: The junction differs from germline at one of its ends, possibly a read error. The V call is TRBV5-4, the J call TRBJ1-1; D is unresolved. This CDR3 has 14 residues. CDR1 and CDR2 from the germline V gene are SGHNT and YYREEE (reference sequence). The CDR3 protein is CASSLGAQNPEAFF. Written as DNA, the CDR3 is TGTGCCAGCAGCTTGGGGGCGCAGAACCCTGAAGCTTTCTTT.

The V gene is TRBV2, the J gene TRBJ1-2; unclear D gene. Germline V gene data show CDR1 as SNHLY and CDR2 as FYNNEI. The CDR3 runs to 12 residues. V was cut by 4 bases and J by 7 bases, with 10 bases left in between. The CDR3 nucleotides are TGTGCCAGCAGTGTCTCACAGCCTGGCTACACCTTC. Its protein product is CASSVSQPGYTF.

This clone was observed a handful of times. The chain recombines TRBV9 with TRBJ2-2; a possible D gene is TRBD2 (7 bases). Germline V gives CDR1 SGDLS, CDR2 YYNGEE. Trimming took 5 bases from V and 8 from J, leaving 16 bases between them. This CDR3 has 14 residues. The CDR3 region is CASSGGGGTGELFF. Here the CDR3 DNA reads TGTGCCAGCAGTGGAGGGGGGGGGACAGGGGAGCTGTTTTTT.

A remark on this clone: The CDR3 does not close with the conserved phenylalanine or tryptophan, likely indicating a read error. No DNA is shown, since the ends of the CDR3 on it are uncertain; the CDR3 is the one TCRdb lists. V is TRBV7-9 and J is TRBJ2-7; the table gives TRBD2 as D, unverified against the DNA. The CDR3 numbers 12 amino acids, ends counted. CDR1 is SEHNR and CDR2 is FQNEAQ in the germline V gene (reference sequence). CDR3 loop: CSSSAPGLAGDY.

The gene calls are TRBV5-1 and TRBJ2-3; no clear D. CDR3 length equals 15 residues. Germline CDR1 SGHRS, CDR2 YFSETQ. Trimming took off 4 bases at V and 0 bases at J, with 12 bases between the two ends. CDR3 protein: CASSPVDGSTDTQYF. The CDR3 DNA reads as TGCGCCAGCAGCCCGGTTGATGGTAGCACAGATACGCAGTATTTT. Drawing the rest from reference TRBV5-1 and TRBJ2-3, the complete variable domain is KAGVTQTPRYLIKTRGQQVTLSCSPISGHRSVSWYQQTPGQGLQFLFEYFSETQRNKGNFPGRFSGRQFSNSRSEMNVSTLELGDSALYLCASSPVDGSTDTQYFGPGTRLTVL.

This rearrangement joins TRBV7-2 to TRBJ1-3, with 7 bases fitting TRBD1. V shed 1 base and J 0 bases; nucleotides not matched to a gene: 12. This CDR3 comprises 19 residues. Germline V gene data show CDR1 as SGHTA and CDR2 as FQGNSA. CDR3 sequence: CASSLGRQGLRGSGNTIYF. CDR3 bases: TGTGCCAGCAGCTTAGGGAGACAGGGTCTCCGGGGCTCTGGAAACACCATATATTTT.

DNA of the CDR3: TGTGCCAGCAGCGCTGCAGGGTTCTACGAGCAGTACTTC. Encoded protein: CASSAAGFYEQYF. The chain links TRBV27 to TRBJ2-7; possibly TRBD1 for D (5 bases). CDR1 MNHEY and CDR2 SMNVEV come from the germline V gene (reference sequence). The CDR3 covers 13 residues. V was trimmed by 6 bases and J by 3 bases, leaving 12 bases between them.

This chain links TRBV11-2 with TRBJ2-5; D perhaps matches TRBD2 (6 bases). CDR1 is SGHAT and CDR2 is FQNNGV in the germline V gene. V was cut by 3 bases and J by 1 base, with 9 bases left in between. The CDR3 runs to 14 residues. The CDR3 DNA reads as TGTGCCAGCAGCTTCGCGGGGTTCCAAGAGACCCAGTACTTC. Its protein product is CASSFAGFQETQYF.

The chain links TRBV5-1 to TRBJ1-4; D might be TRBD1 (5 bases). Germline lookup yields CDR1 SGHRS and CDR2 YFSETQ. This CDR3 is 16 amino acids long. The V end was cut by 4 bases, the J end by 3 bases, with 16 bases between. The CDR3 region is CASSPPPAGPNEKLFF. The CDR3 coding sequence is TGCGCCAGCAGCCCGCCGCCAGCGGGACCTAATGAAAAACTGTTTTTT.

The gene calls are TRBV5-6 and TRBJ1-2; D is possibly TRBD1 (6 bases). The CDR3 sequence is 16 residues long. V lost 4 bases, J lost 3 bases, and 19 bases lay in between. Germline V gives CDR1 SGHDT, CDR2 YYEEEE. The CDR3 sequence: CASSLPSTGFDYGYTF. The CDR3 region has the DNA TGTGCCAGCAGCCTCCCATCGACAGGATTCGACTATGGCTACACCTTC.

The rearrangement links TRBV15 to TRBJ1-5; TRBD1 might be the D (6 bases). The CDR3 has 15 residues. The V gene lost 9 bases and the J gene lost 0 bases, with 15 bases spanning the gap. Looked up from germline, CDR1 is LNHNV and CDR2 is YYDKDF (reference sequence). The CDR3: CATLEGDHSNQPQHF. DNA of the CDR3: TGTGCCACTCTCGAGGGGGACCATAGCAATCAGCCCCAGCATTTT. Using reference TRBV15 and TRBJ1-5 for the parts outside the CDR3, the full variable domain is DAMVIQNPRYQVTQFGKPVTLSCSQTLNHNVMYWYQQKSSQAPKLLFHYYDKDFNNEADTPDNFQSRRPNTSFCFLDIRSPGLGDTAMYLCATLEGDHSNQPQHFGDGTRLSIL.

V is TRBV7-6 and J is TRBJ2-3; 8 nucleotides line up with TRBD2. The CDR3 totals 19 residues. The V gene end was trimmed by 1 base and the J gene end by 0 bases; junction bases not matched to a gene: 12. Per germline, CDR1 SGHVS and CDR2 FNYEAQ. The CDR3 DNA follows: TGTGCCAGCAGCTTAGTGCGAGCGGGGGCGCCCTTAAGCACAGATACGCAGTATTTT. Translated: CASSLVRAGAPLSTDTQYF. Full variable domain (remainder filled in from reference TRBV7-6 and TRBJ2-3): GAGVSQSPRYKVTKRGQDVALRCDPISGHVSLYWYRQALGQGPEFLTYFNYEAQQDKSGLPNDRFSAERPEGSISTLTIQRTEQRDSAMYRCASSLVRAGAPLSTDTQYFGPGTRLTVL.

Remarks on this clone: The junction departs from germline at one end; a sequencing error may be responsible. The chain couples TRBV7-9 to TRBJ2-7; D call uncertain. In germline, CDR1 is SEHNR, CDR2 FQNEAQ (reference sequence). The CDR3 runs to 15 residues. CDR3 amino acids: CSSSLTGTVSYEQYF. Here the CDR3 DNA reads TGTTCCAGCAGCTTGACTGGTACGGTTTCCTACGAGCAGTACTTC.

The chain couples TRBV7-3 to TRBJ2-1, with 8 bases fitting TRBD2. The ends lost 8 bases at V and 11 bases at J; junction bases unmatched: 14. The CDR3 loop spans 14 amino acids. CDR1 and CDR2 (germline): SGHTA, FQGTGA. The CDR3 coding sequence is TGTGCCAGCTCCGGGGGGGCCGGATACTCCCAGCAGTTCTTC. The encoded protein is CASSGGAGYSQQFF. Drawing the rest from reference TRBV7-3 and TRBJ2-1, the complete variable domain is GAGVSQTPSNKVTEKGKYVELRCDPISGHTALYWYRQSLGQGPEFLIYFQGTGAADDSGLPNDRFFAVRPEGSVSTLKIQRTERGDSAVYLCASSGGAGYSQQFFGPGTRLTVL.

The genes are TRBV5-1 and TRBJ2-1, with a possible D match to TRBD2 (5 bases). The V and J ends lost 0 bases and 6 bases respectively, with 13 bases between them. Per the germline V gene, CDR1 is SGHRS and CDR2 is YFSETQ. CDR3 length: 15 residues. In DNA form, the CDR3 reads TGCGCCAGCAGCTTGGCTAGGCTCGGGGTCAATGAGCAGTTCTTC. Its translation: CASSLARLGVNEQFF.

This chain links TRBV9 with TRBJ2-5; TRBD1 matches at 9 bases. There are 15 residues in the CDR3. The V and J ends lost 1 base and 5 bases, in that order; junction bases with no gene match: 6. Germline CDR1 reads SGDLS; CDR2 reads YYNGEE. For the CDR3, the DNA is TGTGCCAGCAGCGTAACAGGGGGCTTGGGGGAGACCCAGTACTTC. Translation: CASSVTGGLGETQYF.

The chain is built from TRBV5-1 and TRBJ2-7; perhaps TRBD2 as D (6 bases). CDR3 length: 17 residues. Germline values: CDR1 SGHRS, CDR2 YFSETQ. The V and J ends lost 4 bases and 5 bases respectively, with 25 bases between them. The CDR3 is CASSRGGVYSFSDEQYF. CDR3 DNA sequence: TGCGCCAGCAGCCGGGGCGGGGTCTATTCATTCAGCGACGAGCAGTACTTC.

J is TRBJ2-7 and V is TRBV6-5; 7 nucleotides agree with TRBD2. Germline lookup yields CDR1 MNHEY and CDR2 SVGAGI. J lost 2 bases, V lost 6 bases, and 7 bases had no gene match. CDR3 length: 14 residues. The CDR3 sequence is CASSPGGKAYEQYF. CDR3 DNA sequence: TGTGCCAGCAGCCCCGGGGGGAAAGCCTACGAGCAGTACTTC.

The chain links TRBV2 to TRBJ1-1; D gene uncertain. This CDR3 spans 15 amino acids. Per the germline V gene, CDR1 is SNHLY and CDR2 is FYNNEI. The V gene lost 6 bases and the J gene lost 6 bases, with 20 bases spanning the gap. CDR3 sequence reads: CASSHGFDQRSEAFF. For the CDR3, the DNA is TGTGCCAGCAGCCACGGGTTTGATCAAAGGTCTGAAGCTTTCTTT.

The chain has TRBV2 and TRBJ2-1; 8 bases map to TRBD1. The V and J ends lost 4 bases and 8 bases, in that order; junction bases with no gene match: 7. Germline V gene data show CDR1 as SNHLY and CDR2 as FYNNEI. The CDR3 has 14 residues. The CDR3 protein is CASSGRTGKDEQFF. CDR3 bases: TGTGCCAGCAGTGGACGGACAGGGAAGGATGAGCAGTTCTTC.

The chain is built from TRBV19 and TRBJ2-3, with a possible D match to TRBD2 (7 bases). The CDR3 runs to 14 residues. CDR1 and CDR2 (germline): LNHDA, SQIVND (reference sequence). Trimming took off 7 bases at V and 5 bases at J, with 16 bases between the two ends. CDR3 nucleotide sequence: TGTGCCAGTACCCCGGGGGGCCGGGGAGATACGCAGTATTTT. Protein product: CASTPGGRGDTQYF.

V usage is TRBV29-1 and J usage is TRBJ1-4; D ambiguous. Germline V gene sequence: CDR1 SQVTM, CDR2 ANQGSEA. V shed 1 base and J shed 0 bases, with 6 bases lying between them. The CDR3 spans 14 residues. The CDR3 bases are TGCAGCGTTGAAGGAGATGCAACTAATGAAAAACTGTTTTTT. This gives the protein CSVEGDATNEKLFF.

The genes are TRBV5-1 and TRBJ1-1; weak D call: TRBD1 (6 bases). The CDR3 spans 15 residues. Germline V lookup: CDR1 SGHRS, CDR2 YFSETQ. Deletions cut 2 bases from V and 0 bases from J, with 11 bases between. Here the CDR3 reads CASSFTGTMNTEAFF. In DNA form, the CDR3 reads TGCGCCAGCAGCTTCACAGGGACAATGAACACTGAAGCTTTCTTT.

This chain connects TRBV30 to TRBJ2-7, with D tentatively TRBD2 (5 bases). Germline assignment: CDR1 GTSNPN and CDR2 SVGIG (reference sequence). Deletions cut 4 bases from V and 1 base from J, with 8 bases between. The CDR3 runs 12 residues. CDR3 DNA: TGTGCCTGGACTGGGAGTTCCTACGAGCAGTACTTC. Protein product: CAWTGSSYEQYF.

The chain uses TRBV13 and TRBJ2-7; 8 bases are shared with TRBD1. Looked up from germline, CDR1 is PRHDT and CDR2 is FYEKMQ (reference sequence). The CDR3 contains 16 residues. Germline trimming cut 3 bases from V and 7 bases from J; bases unmatched to any gene: 14. The CDR3 loop is CASSLARAGGGGEQYF. As DNA, the CDR3 is TGTGCCAGCAGCTTGGCACGGGCAGGGGGCGGAGGGGAGCAGTACTTC.

V and J are TRBV6-1 and TRBJ1-5, with D tentatively TRBD1 (5 bases). The germline V gene has CDR1 MNHNS and CDR2 SASEGT. This CDR3 spans 14 amino acids. V was trimmed by 2 bases and J by 3 bases, leaving 8 bases between them. The CDR3, as DNA: TGTGCCAGCAGTGAAAGGACACTCAATCAGCCCCAGCATTTT. This translates into CASSERTLNQPQHF.

This clone was seen once. The rearrangement uses TRBV7-3 and TRBJ2-7, with 9 positions matching TRBD1. Trimming cost V 5 bases and J 4 bases; bases outside gene matches: 6. From germline, CDR1 is SGHTA and CDR2 FQGTGA. This CDR3 has 14 residues. The chain's CDR3 is CASSGGQGQYEQYF. CDR3 nucleotide sequence: TGTGCCAGCAGCGGGGGACAGGGACAGTACGAGCAGTACTTC.

The gene calls are TRBV5-1 and TRBJ1-5, with D possibly matching TRBD1 (5 bases). CDR1 is SGHRS and CDR2 is YFSETQ in the germline V gene. This CDR3 has 13 residues. V was pared by 4 bases and J by 4 bases, with 9 bases between. CDR3 nucleotide sequence: TGCGCCAGCAGCGACTCAGGGAATCAGCCCCAGCATTTT. Translated: CASSDSGNQPQHF.

The DNA of the CDR3 is TGTGCCAGCAGGGACAGGGTTCAACAGCCCCAGCATTTT. As protein: CASRDRVQQPQHF. The chain carries TRBV19 and TRBJ1-5; 9 nucleotides match TRBD1. This CDR3 contains 13 residues. CDR1 and CDR2 (germline): LNHDA, SQIVND (reference sequence). Unmatched junction bases numbered 7, after V lost 9 bases and J lost 7 bases.

The chain combines TRBV5-1 with TRBJ1-4; no firm D call. The germline CDR1 and CDR2 sequences are SGHRS and YFSETQ. The CDR3 length is 14 residues. The V and J ends lost 8 bases and 0 bases respectively, with 11 bases between them. CDR3 amino acids: CASTIGATNEKLFF. In nucleotides, the CDR3 is TGCGCCAGTACAATCGGGGCAACTAATGAAAAACTGTTTTTT.

CDR3 loop: CASSALTGTGNTGELFF. CDR3 nucleotide sequence: TGTGCCAGCAGTGCGTTGACCGGGACAGGGAACACCGGGGAGCTGTTTTTT. The genes are TRBV25-1 and TRBJ2-2, with TRBD1 identical over 8 bases. Trimming at V came to 4 bases and at J to 1 base, leaving 8 bases not matched to a gene. Germline CDR1 MGHDK, CDR2 SYGVNS. This CDR3 has 17 residues.